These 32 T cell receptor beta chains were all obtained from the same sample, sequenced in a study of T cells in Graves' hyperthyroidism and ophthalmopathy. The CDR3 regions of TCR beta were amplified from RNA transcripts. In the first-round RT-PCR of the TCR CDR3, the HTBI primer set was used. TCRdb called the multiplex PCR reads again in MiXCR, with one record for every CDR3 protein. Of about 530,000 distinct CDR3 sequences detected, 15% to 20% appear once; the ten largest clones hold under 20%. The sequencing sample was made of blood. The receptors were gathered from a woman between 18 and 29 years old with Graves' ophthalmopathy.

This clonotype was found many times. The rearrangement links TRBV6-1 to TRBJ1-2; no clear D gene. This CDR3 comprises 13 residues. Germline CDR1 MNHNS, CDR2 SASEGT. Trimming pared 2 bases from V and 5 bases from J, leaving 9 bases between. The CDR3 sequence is CASSEREQYGYTF. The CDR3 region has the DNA TGTGCCAGCAGTGAACGAGAACAGTATGGCTACACCTTC.

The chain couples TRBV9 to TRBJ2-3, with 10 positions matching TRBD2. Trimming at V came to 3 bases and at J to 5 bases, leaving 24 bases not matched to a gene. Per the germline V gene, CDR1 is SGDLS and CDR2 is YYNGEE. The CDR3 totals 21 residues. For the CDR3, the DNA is TGTGCCAGCAGCGCATCTTTGGTACCACTCTTAAGCGGGGGGGCTGGAGATACGCAGTATTTT. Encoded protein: CASSASLVPLLSGGAGDTQYF.

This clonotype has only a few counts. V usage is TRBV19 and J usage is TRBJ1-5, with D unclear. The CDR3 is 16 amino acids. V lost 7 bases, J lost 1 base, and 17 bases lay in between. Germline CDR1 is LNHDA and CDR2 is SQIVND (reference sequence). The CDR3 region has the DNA TGTGCCAGTACCTCCGCCGCAGGATGGAGCAATCAGCCCCAGCATTTT. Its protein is CASTSAAGWSNQPQHF.

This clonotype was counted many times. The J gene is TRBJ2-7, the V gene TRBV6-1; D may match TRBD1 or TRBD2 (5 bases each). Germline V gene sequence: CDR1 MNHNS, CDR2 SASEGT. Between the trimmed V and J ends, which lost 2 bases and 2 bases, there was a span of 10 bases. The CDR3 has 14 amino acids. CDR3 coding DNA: TGTGCCAGCAGTGAACGGGGCCTCACCTACGAGCAGTACTTC. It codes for CASSERGLTYEQYF.

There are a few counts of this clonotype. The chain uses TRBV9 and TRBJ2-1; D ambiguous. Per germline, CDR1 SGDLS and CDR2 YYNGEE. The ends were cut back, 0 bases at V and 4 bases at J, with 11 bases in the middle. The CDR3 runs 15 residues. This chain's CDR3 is CASSVAAIPYNEQFF. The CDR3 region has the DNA TGTGCCAGCAGCGTAGCGGCTATCCCTTACAATGAGCAGTTCTTC.

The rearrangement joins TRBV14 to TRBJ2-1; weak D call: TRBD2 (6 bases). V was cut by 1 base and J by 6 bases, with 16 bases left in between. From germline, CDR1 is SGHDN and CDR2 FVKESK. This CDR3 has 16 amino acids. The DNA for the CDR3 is TGTGCCAGCAGCCAAGTTTCGGGACTCCGGGGCAATGAGCAGTTCTTC. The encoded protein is CASSQVSGLRGNEQFF.

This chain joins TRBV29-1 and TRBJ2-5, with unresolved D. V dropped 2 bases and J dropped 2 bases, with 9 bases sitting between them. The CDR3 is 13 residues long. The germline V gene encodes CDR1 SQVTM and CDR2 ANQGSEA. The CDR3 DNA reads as TGCAGCGTTGAATGGCGGATTCAAGAGACCCAGTACTTC. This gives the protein CSVEWRIQETQYF.

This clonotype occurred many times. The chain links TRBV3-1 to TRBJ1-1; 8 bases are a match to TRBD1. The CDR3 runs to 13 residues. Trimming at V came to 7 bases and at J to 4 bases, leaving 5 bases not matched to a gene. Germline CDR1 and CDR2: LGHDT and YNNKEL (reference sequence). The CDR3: CASNHDRGTEAFF. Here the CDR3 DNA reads TGTGCCAGCAACCATGACAGGGGCACTGAAGCTTTCTTT.

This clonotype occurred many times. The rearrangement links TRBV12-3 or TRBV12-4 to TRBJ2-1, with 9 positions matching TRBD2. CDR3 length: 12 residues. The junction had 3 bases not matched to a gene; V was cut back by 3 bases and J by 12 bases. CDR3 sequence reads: CASSLRLAVQFF. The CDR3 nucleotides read TGTGCCAGCAGTTTGAGACTAGCGGTGCAGTTCTTC.

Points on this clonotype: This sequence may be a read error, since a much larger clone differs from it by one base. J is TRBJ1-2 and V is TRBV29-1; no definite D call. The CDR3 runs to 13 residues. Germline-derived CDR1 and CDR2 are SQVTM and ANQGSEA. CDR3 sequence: CSVVSANYYGHTF. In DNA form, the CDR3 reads TGCAGCGTTGTGTCGGCCAACTACTATGGCCACACCTTC.

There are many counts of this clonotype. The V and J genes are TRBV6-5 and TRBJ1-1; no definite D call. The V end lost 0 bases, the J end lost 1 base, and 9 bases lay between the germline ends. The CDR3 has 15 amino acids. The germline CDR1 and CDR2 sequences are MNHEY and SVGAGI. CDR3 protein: CASSYSRYGNTEAFF. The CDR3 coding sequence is TGTGCCAGCAGTTACTCTAGATACGGGAACACTGAAGCTTTCTTT.

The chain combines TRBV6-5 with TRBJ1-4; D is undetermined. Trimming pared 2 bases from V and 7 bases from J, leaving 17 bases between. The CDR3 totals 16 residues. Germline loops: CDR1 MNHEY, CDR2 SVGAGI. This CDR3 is CASSYEGGPPGEKLFF. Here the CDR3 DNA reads TGTGCCAGCAGTTACGAAGGCGGCCCGCCTGGTGAAAAACTGTTTTTT.

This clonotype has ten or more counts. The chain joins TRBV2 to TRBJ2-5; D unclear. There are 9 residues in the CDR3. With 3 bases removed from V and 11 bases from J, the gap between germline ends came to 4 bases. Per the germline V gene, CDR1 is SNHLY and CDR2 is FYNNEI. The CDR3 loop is CASSDRQYF. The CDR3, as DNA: TGTGCCAGCAGTGATCGTCAGTACTTC.

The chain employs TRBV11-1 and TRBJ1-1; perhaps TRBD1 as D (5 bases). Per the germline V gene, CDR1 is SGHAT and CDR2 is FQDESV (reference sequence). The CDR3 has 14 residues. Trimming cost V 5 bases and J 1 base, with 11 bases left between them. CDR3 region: CASSRWRGNTEAFF. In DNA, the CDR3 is TGTGCCAGCAGCCGCTGGAGGGGGAACACTGAAGCTTTCTTT.

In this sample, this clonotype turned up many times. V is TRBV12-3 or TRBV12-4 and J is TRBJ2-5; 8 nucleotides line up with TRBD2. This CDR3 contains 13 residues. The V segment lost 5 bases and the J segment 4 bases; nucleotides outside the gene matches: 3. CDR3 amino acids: CASSNLAGETQYF. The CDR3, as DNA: TGTGCCAGCAGTAATCTAGCGGGAGAGACCCAGTACTTC.

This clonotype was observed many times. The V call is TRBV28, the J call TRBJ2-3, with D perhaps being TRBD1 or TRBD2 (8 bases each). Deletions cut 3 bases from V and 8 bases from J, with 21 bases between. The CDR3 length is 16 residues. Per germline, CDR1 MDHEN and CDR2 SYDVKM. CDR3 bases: TGTGCCAGCAGTTTTCCCGTTAGCGGGACAGGCGGTACGCAGTATTTT. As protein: CASSFPVSGTGGTQYF. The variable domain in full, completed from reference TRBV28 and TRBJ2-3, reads DVKVTQSSRYLVKRTGEKVFLECVQDMDHENMFWYRQDPGLGLRLIYFSYDVKMKEKGDIPEGYSVSREKKERFSLILESASTNQTSMYLCASSFPVSGTGGTQYFGPGTRLTVL.

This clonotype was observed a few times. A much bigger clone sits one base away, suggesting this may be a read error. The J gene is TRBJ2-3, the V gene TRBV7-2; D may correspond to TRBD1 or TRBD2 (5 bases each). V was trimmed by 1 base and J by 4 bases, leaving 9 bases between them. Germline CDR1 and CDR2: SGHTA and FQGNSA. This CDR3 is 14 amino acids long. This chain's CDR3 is CASSLEMGADTQYF. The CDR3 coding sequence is TGTGCCAGCAGCTTAGAGATGGGGGCAGATACGCAGTATTTT.

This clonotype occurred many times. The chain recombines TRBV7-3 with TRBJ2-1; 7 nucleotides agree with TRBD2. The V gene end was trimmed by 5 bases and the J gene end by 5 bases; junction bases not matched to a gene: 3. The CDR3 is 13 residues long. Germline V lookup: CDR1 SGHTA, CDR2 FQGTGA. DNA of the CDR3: TGTGCCAGCAGCCCGACTAGCCACAATGAGCAGTTCTTC. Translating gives CASSPTSHNEQFF.

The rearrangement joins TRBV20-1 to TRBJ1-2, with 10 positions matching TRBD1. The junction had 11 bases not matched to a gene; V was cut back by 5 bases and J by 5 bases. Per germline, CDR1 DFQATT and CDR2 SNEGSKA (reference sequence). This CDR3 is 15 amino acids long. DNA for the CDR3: TGCAGTGCTCGAAATCCGGGACAGGGGATATATGGCTACACCTTC. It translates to CSARNPGQGIYGYTF.

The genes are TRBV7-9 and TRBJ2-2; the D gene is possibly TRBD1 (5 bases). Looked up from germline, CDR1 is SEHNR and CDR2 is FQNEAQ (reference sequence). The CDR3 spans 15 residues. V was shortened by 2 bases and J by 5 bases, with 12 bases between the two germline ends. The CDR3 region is CASSLLGKGTGELFF. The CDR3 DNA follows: TGTGCCAGCAGCTTACTGGGGAAGGGGACCGGGGAGCTGTTTTTT. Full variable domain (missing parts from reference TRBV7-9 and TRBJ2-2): DTGVSQNPRHKITKRGQNVTFRCDPISEHNRLYWYRQTLGQGPEFLTYFQNEAQLEKSRLLSDRFSAERPKGSFSTLEIQRTEQGDSAMYLCASSLLGKGTGELFFGEGSRLTVL.

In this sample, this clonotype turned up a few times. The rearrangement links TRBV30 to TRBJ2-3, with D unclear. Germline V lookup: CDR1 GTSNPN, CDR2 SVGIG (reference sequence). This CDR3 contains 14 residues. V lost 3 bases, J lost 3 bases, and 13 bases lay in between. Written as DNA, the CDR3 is TGTGCCTGGAGAGCTTTGGGAAGGACAGATACGCAGTATTTT. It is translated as CAWRALGRTDTQYF. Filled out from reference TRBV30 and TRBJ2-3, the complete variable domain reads SQTIHQWPATLVQPVGSPLSLECTVEGTSNPNLYWYRQAAGRGLQLLFYSVGIGQISSEVPQNLSASRPQDRQFILSSKKLLLSDSGFYLCAWRALGRTDTQYFGPGTRLTVL.

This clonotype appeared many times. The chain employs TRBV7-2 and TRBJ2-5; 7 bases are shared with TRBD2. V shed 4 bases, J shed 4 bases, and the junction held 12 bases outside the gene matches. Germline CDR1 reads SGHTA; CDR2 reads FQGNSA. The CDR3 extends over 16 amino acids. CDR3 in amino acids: CASSWGGSGGRETQYF. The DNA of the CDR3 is TGTGCCAGCAGCTGGGGGGGTAGCGGAGGGAGAGAGACCCAGTACTTC.

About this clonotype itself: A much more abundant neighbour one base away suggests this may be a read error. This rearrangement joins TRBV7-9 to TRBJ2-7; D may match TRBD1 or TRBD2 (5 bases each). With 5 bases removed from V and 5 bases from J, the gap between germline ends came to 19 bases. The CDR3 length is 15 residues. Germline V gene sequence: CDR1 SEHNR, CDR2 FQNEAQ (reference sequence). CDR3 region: CASSEQQCEGNEQYF. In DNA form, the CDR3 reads TGTGCCAGCAGCGAGCAACAGTGTGAGGGGAACGAGCAGTACTTC.

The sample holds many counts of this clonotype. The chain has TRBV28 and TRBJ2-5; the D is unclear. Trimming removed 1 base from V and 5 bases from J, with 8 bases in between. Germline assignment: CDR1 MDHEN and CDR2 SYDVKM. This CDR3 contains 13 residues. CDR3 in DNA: TGTGCCAGCAGTTTATACCGGCCCGAGACCCAGTACTTC. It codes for CASSLYRPETQYF.

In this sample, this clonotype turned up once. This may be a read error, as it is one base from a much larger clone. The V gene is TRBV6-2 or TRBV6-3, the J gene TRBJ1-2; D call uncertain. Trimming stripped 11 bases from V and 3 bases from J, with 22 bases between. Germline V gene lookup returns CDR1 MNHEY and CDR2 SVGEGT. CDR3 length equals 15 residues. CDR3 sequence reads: CAGQTGMDKDYGYTF. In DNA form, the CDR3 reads TGTGCCGGCCAGACGGGGATGGATAAGGACTATGGCTACACCTTC.

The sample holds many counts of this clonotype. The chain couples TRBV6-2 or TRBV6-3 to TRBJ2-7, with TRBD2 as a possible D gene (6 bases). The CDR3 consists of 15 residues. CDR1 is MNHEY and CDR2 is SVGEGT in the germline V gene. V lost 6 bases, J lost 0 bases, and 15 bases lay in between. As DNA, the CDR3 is TGTGCCAGCAGCGCTGCGGGGAGGAGCTCCTACGAGCAGTACTTC. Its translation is CASSAAGRSSYEQYF.

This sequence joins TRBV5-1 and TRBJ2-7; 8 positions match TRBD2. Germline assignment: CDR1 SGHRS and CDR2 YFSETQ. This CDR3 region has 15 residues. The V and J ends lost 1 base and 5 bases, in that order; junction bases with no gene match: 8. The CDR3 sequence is CASSLTGGRGDEQYF. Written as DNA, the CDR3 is TGCGCCAGCAGCTTGACGGGGGGGCGGGGGGACGAGCAGTACTTC.

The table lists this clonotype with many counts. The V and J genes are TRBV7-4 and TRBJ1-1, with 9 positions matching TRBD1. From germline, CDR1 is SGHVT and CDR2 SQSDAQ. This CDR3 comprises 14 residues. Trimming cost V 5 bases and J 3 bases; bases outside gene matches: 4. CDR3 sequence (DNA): TGTGCCAGCAGCGTCGACAGGGGGGACACTGAAGCTTTCTTT. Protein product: CASSVDRGDTEAFF.

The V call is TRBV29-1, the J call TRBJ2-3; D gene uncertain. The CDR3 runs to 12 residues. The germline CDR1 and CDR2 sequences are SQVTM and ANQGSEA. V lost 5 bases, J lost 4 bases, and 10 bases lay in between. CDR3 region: CSVNFNADTQYF. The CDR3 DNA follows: TGCAGCGTTAATTTCAACGCAGATACGCAGTATTTT.

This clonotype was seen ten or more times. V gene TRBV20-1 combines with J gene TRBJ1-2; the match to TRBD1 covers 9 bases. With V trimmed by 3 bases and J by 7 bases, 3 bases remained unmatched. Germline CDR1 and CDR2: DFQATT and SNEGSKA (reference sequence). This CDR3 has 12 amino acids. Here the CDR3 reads CSASRDRAGYTF. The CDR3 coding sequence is TGCAGTGCTAGTCGGGACAGGGCTGGCTACACCTTC.

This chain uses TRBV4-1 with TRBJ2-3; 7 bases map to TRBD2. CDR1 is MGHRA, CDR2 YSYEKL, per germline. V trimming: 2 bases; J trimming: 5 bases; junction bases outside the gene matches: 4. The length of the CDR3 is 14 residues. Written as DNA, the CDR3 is TGCGCCAGCAGCCAACTTGGGGGGGAAGATACGCAGTATTTT. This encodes CASSQLGGEDTQYF.

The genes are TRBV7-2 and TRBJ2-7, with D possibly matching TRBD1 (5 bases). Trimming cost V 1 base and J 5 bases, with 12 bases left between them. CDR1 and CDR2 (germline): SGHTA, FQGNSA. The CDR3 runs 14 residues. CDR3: CASSLEPRVDEQYF. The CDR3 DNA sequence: TGTGCCAGCAGCTTAGAGCCCAGGGTGGACGAGCAGTACTTC.